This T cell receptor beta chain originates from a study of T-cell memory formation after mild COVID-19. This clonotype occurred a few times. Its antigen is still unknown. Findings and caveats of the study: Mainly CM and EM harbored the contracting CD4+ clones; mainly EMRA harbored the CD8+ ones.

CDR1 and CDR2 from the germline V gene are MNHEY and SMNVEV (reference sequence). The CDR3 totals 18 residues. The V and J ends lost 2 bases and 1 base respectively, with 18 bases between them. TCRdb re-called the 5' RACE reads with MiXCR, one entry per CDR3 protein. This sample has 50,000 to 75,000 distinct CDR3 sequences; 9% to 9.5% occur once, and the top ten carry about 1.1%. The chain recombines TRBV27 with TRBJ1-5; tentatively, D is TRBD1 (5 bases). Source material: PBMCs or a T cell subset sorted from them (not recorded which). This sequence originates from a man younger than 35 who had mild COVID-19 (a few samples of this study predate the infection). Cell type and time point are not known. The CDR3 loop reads CASSLSRAGRGSNQPQHF. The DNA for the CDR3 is TGTGCCAGCAGTTTAAGTCGGGCAGGGCGGGGAAGCAATCAGCCCCAGCATTTT.